This T cell receptor (beta chain) was sequenced during a study of blood T cell repertoires in COVID-19. Whole-study context: Acute and convalescent COVID-19 specimens originated in the United States, Italy and Spain. Sources were T cells, B-cell-depleted T cells, or PBMCs; the material itself was cDNA or gDNA.

CDR3 length: 18 residues. Germline lookup yields CDR1 SEHNR and CDR2 FQNEAQ (reference sequence). The V segment lost 1 base and the J segment 1 base; nucleotides outside the gene matches: 10. Original analysis: Nucleated cell number was recorded as an estimate derived from reference gene primer amplification. The protocol was immunoSEQ multiplex PCR, while the TCRdb copy is restricted to in-frame clones and leaves out a portion. Clone size and V and J calls were adopted from that table, with D and trimming inferred from the DNA. The sample carries about 250,000 clones, approximately 90% recorded once.

This clonotype was obtained from a man between 18 and 35 years old with active or convalescent COVID-19. The chain uses TRBV7-9 and TRBJ2-1, with 7 bases fitting TRBD1. The material sequenced was peripheral blood. The CDR3 protein is CASSLGSRTGVSYNEQFF. The CDR3 bases are TGTGCCAGCAGCTTAGGGTCACGGACAGGAGTGTCCTACAATGAGCAGTTCTTC.